The source of this T cell receptor beta chain is a study of beta chain features in type 1 diabetes. Study findings and constraints: Insertion counts at VDJ junctions were lower in type 1 diabetes patients, who also showed more deletions there.

The length of the CDR3 is 17 residues. Trimming pared 5 bases from V and 1 base from J, leaving 17 bases between. The germline gives CDR1 SGHTA, CDR2 FQGNSA. Since all of the isolated RNA was reverse transcribed, expressed TCRB transcripts were what got sequenced. Produced via immunoSEQ multiplex PCR; TCRdb's table is partial and in-frame only. The table includes hundreds of thousands of clones, 13% to 15% detected once. Heparinised blood was drawn once per donor, averaging approximately 100 mL. A word on this clone: Its target is unknown.

The J gene is TRBJ2-2, the V gene TRBV7-2, with D perhaps TRBD1 or TRBD2 (5 bases each). The sequence was collected from a man younger than 45 in good health. The sample was central memory CD4+ T cells from blood. The CDR3 nucleotides are TGTGCCAGCAGCACTCCCCGGGGAACAGGGAACACCGGGGAGCTGTTTTTT. It specifies CASSTPRGTGNTGELFF.